Listed below are T cell receptor beta chains from one sample, sequenced in a study of blood T cell repertoires in COVID-19. TCRdb's copy holds only in-frame clones and misses some; the assay was immunoSEQ multiplex PCR. The sample has approximately 200,000 clones, more than 75% seen once; the top ten hold 1.9%. Sequenced: peripheral blood. The receptors derive from a man in his forties with active or convalescent COVID-19. Both conserved end residues are part of each CDR3. A D gene is named only where the DNA matches it firmly.

v_call cdr3_length d_call cdr3_aa
TRBV21-1 18 - CASSAQRWQGVFSTEAFF
TRBV19 13 - CASIIGENTEAFF
TRBV28 13 - CASSTTQGYGYTF
TRBV6-1 16 - CASSEAWGQSGDGYTF
TRBV27 16 TRBD1 CASSLSGTGASYEQYF
TRBV5-1 14 TRBD1 CASSRDRETLEQYF
TRBV2 11 - CAIAGNTEAFF
TRBV27 13 - CASSPGQSYGYTF
TRBV6-5 15 TRBD1 CASRKRGTGLYEQYF
TRBV28 16 - CASSFLLQVANEKLFF
TRBV19 14 - CASSKLGGRSPLHF
TRBV28 15 - CASRSRDTANYGYTF
TRBV28 18 TRBD1 CASSLESGQVRLLGGYTF
TRBV2 15 - CASSENGAGIGTQYF
TRBV28 13 TRBD1 CASSPGQGMVLFF
TRBV27 18 - CASSPLSARQAIQETQYF
TRBV25-1 15 TRBD2 CASSGPGTSLDTQYF
TRBV28 13 - CASSTPGADTQYF
TRBV28 15 TRBD2 CASSPLAASSYEQYF
TRBV28 13 - CATQVGQNTEAFF
TRBV6-5 15 TRBD1 CASSRTRQGSNEQYF
TRBV28 18 - CASSSTRWAGRSYNEQFF
TRBV10-2 15 - CASGLGAMTGNTIYF
TRBV19 14 TRBD2 CASSTSGPLGEQFF
TRBV2 13 - CASSVKPNSPLHF
TRBV6-5 14 TRBD1 CASSTGVEKEKLFF
TRBV28 14 - CASSQVGRGNEQYF
TRBV29-1 13 - CSFDRGSGTEAFF
TRBV5-8 19 - CASSAYRVAVSYSNQPQHF
TRBV2 13 - CASRYRERTEAFF
TRBV13 12 TRBD1 CASSPGTGQAFF
TRBV5-8 15 - CASSYRSGITRDAFF
TRBV24-1 13 - CATSEVGTGELFF